One sample yielded the 4 T cell receptor beta chains listed below, sequenced in a study of early T cells in non-severe SARS-CoV-2 infection. TCRdb re-analysed the 5' RACE reads in MiXCR, keeping a single row per CDR3 protein. Among almost 45,000 distinct CDR3 sequences listed, around 5.7% were seen once. The sample comprised whole blood. The receptor source for this set is an adult who was a healthcare worker with PCR-confirmed SARS-CoV-2 infection or an uninfected control (not recorded which).

Here the CDR3 DNA reads TGTGCCAGCAGTCCCCTCGAGGCGAGCAATCAGCCCCAGCATTTT. Its protein is CASSPLEASNQPQHF. The chain has TRBV27 and TRBJ1-5, with D hard to call. Trimming shortened V by 5 bases and J by 1 base, and 12 bases separated the two germline ends. The CDR3 sequence is 15 residues long. Germline V gives CDR1 MNHEY, CDR2 SMNVEV (reference sequence).

This clonotype was observed at least ten times. The chain is built from TRBV5-6 and TRBJ2-3, with 12 positions matching TRBD1. The CDR3 extends over 17 amino acids. Germline lookup yields CDR1 SGHDT and CDR2 YYEEEE. Trimming removed 2 bases from V and 5 bases from J; junction bases left unmatched: 9. CDR3 in amino acids: CASSFAGQGAPGDTQYF. For the CDR3, the DNA is TGTGCCAGCAGCTTTGCGGGACAGGGGGCCCCCGGAGATACGCAGTATTTT.

This clonotype was observed a handful of times. This chain uses TRBV2 with TRBJ2-5; tentative D call: TRBD1 (6 bases). The V gene lost 8 bases and the J gene lost 0 bases, with 13 bases spanning the gap. CDR1 and CDR2 (germline): SNHLY, FYNNEI. The length of the CDR3 is 14 residues. The CDR3 DNA reads as TGTGCCAGCCAGTGGACAGCGTACCAAGAGACCCAGTACTTC. Amino acids: CASQWTAYQETQYF.

With respect to this clonotype: A read error is possible here, since a much larger clone lies one base away. The chain combines TRBV7-6 with TRBJ2-7, with 7 bases matching TRBD1. Losses at the gene ends were 5 bases for V and 5 bases for J; bases not matched to a gene: 9. The CDR3 spans 14 residues. Germline CDR1 SGHVS, CDR2 FNYEAQ. The CDR3 region has the DNA TGTGCCAGCAGCATTACAGGGGTTTTCGACGAGCAGTACTTC. Its protein is CASSITGVFDEQYF.